This entry lists 11 T cell receptor beta chains sequenced from one sample in a study of lymphopenia after photon versus proton radiotherapy. Measured with immunoSEQ multiplex PCR; TCRdb has only the in-frame clones, and not every one. Of some 170,000 clones in the sample, 80% to 90% were seen once. The specimen was peripheral blood, collected from a patient treated with photon-based radiotherapy. These receptors came from a man aged 45-65 years with gastric cancer.

This clone was seen only a few times. The chain employs TRBV7-9 and TRBJ1-1; D gene uncertain. V lost 5 bases and J 4 bases, leaving 11 bases between the germline ends. The CDR3 contains 13 residues. The V gene's germline CDR1 is SEHNR and CDR2 FQNEAQ (reference sequence). CDR3 protein: CASSLVMATEAFF. In DNA, the CDR3 is TGTGCCAGCAGCCTGGTTATGGCCACTGAAGCTTTCTTT.

The chain links TRBV4-2 to TRBJ1-2; weak D call: TRBD1 (5 bases). Germline V lookup: CDR1 LGHNA, CDR2 YNFKEQ. The CDR3 has 15 residues. Trimming cost V 0 bases and J 4 bases, with 12 bases left between them. The CDR3 DNA sequence: TGTGCCAGCAGCCAAGAATCAGGGCACGGCTATGGCTACACCTTC. Translated, it gives CASSQESGHGYGYTF.

This sequence joins TRBV10-3 and TRBJ1-4; tentatively, D is TRBD1 (5 bases). The length of the CDR3 is 15 residues. Per germline, CDR1 ENHRY and CDR2 SYGVKD. V was cut by 1 base and J by 5 bases, with 11 bases left in between. The CDR3 sequence: CAISEWGTSNEKLFF. The CDR3 bases are TGTGCCATCAGTGAGTGGGGGACTTCCAATGAAAAACTGTTTTTT.

The chain uses TRBV10-1 and TRBJ2-1; 8 nucleotides line up with TRBD2. There are 15 residues in the CDR3. V shed 7 bases, J shed 0 bases, and the junction held 5 bases outside the gene matches. Per germline, CDR1 WNHNN and CDR2 SYGVQD (reference sequence). CDR3 amino acids: CASMVGTSSYNEQFF. For the CDR3, the DNA is TGCGCCAGCATGGTAGGGACTAGCTCCTACAATGAGCAGTTCTTC.

This clone was observed a handful of times. The rearrangement links TRBV30 to TRBJ1-1; D is unclear. V shed 3 bases and J shed 1 base, with 6 bases lying between them. This CDR3 contains 12 residues. In germline, CDR1 is GTSNPN, CDR2 SVGIG (reference sequence). The CDR3 sequence is CAWSPPNTEAFF. CDR3 sequence (DNA): TGTGCCTGGAGCCCTCCGAACACTGAAGCTTTCTTT.

The chain recombines TRBV30 with TRBJ2-7; no clear D. The CDR3 length is 13 residues. The germline CDR1 and CDR2 sequences are GTSNPN and SVGIG (reference sequence). The ends were cut back, 2 bases at V and 2 bases at J, with 10 bases in the middle. Here the CDR3 DNA reads TGTGCCTGGAGTTTGGGATTCGCCTACGAGCAGTACTTC. Its translation is CAWSLGFAYEQYF. Full variable domain (missing parts from reference TRBV30 and TRBJ2-7): SQTIHQWPATLVQPVGSPLSLECTVEGTSNPNLYWYRQAAGRGLQLLFYSVGIGQISSEVPQNLSASRPQDRQFILSSKKLLLSDSGFYLCAWSLGFAYEQYFGPGTRLTVT.

This clone occurred once. The rearrangement uses TRBV5-1 and TRBJ2-5; 8 nucleotides align to TRBD1. The germline CDR1 and CDR2 sequences are SGHRS and YFSETQ. CDR3 length: 15 amino acids. The ends lost 1 base at V and 4 bases at J; junction bases unmatched: 6. DNA of the CDR3: TGCGCCAGCAGCTTGAGGCAGGGGGCGAGAGAGACCCAGTACTTC. It translates to CASSLRQGARETQYF.

This clone has only one observation. The rearrangement links TRBV29-1 to TRBJ1-2; 7 bases match TRBD1. Unmatched junction bases numbered 2, after V lost 3 bases and J lost 4 bases. CDR1 and CDR2 (germline): SQVTM, ANQGSEA. The CDR3 is 12 residues long. CDR3 nucleotides: TGCAGCGTTGAGAACAGGGGCTATGGCTACACCTTC. It encodes CSVENRGYGYTF.

The V and J genes are TRBV4-1 and TRBJ2-3; D is perhaps TRBD2 (6 bases). The CDR3 contains 16 residues. The V end lost 1 base, the J end lost 3 bases, and 14 bases lay between the germline ends. Germline CDR1 is MGHRA and CDR2 is YSYEKL. The CDR3 protein is CASSQGTGVRTDTQYF. The CDR3 nucleotides are TGCGCCAGCAGCCAAGGAACGGGAGTTAGAACAGATACGCAGTATTTT.

The chain uses TRBV10-2 and TRBJ2-1; 7 bases match TRBD1. The CDR3 covers 13 residues. Germline values: CDR1 WSHSY, CDR2 SAAADI. The ends lost 9 bases at V and 5 bases at J; junction bases unmatched: 7. CDR3 nucleotides: TGCGCCAGAGCGCAGACAGGGAACAATGAGCAGTTCTTC. Amino acids: CARAQTGNNEQFF.

The gene calls are TRBV4-3 and TRBJ2-1; TRBD1 agrees at 7 bases. The CDR3 totals 16 residues. Germline assignment: CDR1 LGHNA and CDR2 YSLEER. V was pared by 0 bases and J by 2 bases, with 4 bases of the junction left unmatched. For the CDR3, the DNA is TGCGCCAGCAGCCAAGATCGAGGGGGCGCCTACAATGAGCAGTTCTTC. Translating gives CASSQDRGGAYNEQFF.